Below are 9 T cell receptor beta chains sequenced from a single sample in a study of molecular identifiers for immune sequencing clone quantification. TCRdb called the PCR reads again in MiXCR, with one record for every CDR3 protein. The table lists tens of thousands of distinct CDR3 sequences, under 20% of them singletons. Sample: naive CD8+ T cells from blood, with Jurkat cell RNA spiked in. Regarding subset: FACS-sorted CD8+CD4-CCR7+CD45RA+ naive T cells. Every receptor here comes from a human donor in good health. Some libraries in this study had Jurkat cell RNA spiked in.

This clonotype was observed a handful of times. The V gene is TRBV7-9, the J gene TRBJ1-2; 7 nucleotides match TRBD1. Per the germline V gene, CDR1 is SEHNR and CDR2 is FQNEAQ (reference sequence). The CDR3 contains 13 residues. J was trimmed by 2 bases and V by 7 bases; bases with no gene match: 4. The CDR3 DNA follows: TGTGCCAGCACCCAGGGGGAAAACTATGGCTACACCTTC. Encoded protein: CASTQGENYGYTF.

This clonotype was seen repeatedly, ten times or more. The V gene is TRBV20-1, the J gene TRBJ2-7, with unresolved D. Trimming removed 1 base at V and 3 bases at J, with 10 bases between. This CDR3 has 13 amino acids. In germline, CDR1 is DFQATT, CDR2 SNEGSKA (reference sequence). CDR3 DNA sequence: TGCAGTGCTAGAGCCCGCTCACACTACGAGCAGTACTTC. Its protein product is CSARARSHYEQYF.

This clonotype was detected ten times or more. The rearrangement links TRBV7-8 to TRBJ2-5; TRBD1 might be the D (6 bases). Trimming left V 3 bases short and J 5 bases short, with 10 bases between. The CDR3 contains 13 residues. Germline CDR1 SGHVS, CDR2 FQNEAQ. The CDR3 region has the DNA TGTGCCAGCAGCTTTATCAGGGGTGAGACCCAGTACTTC. Protein product: CASSFIRGETQYF.

This clonotype was picked up many times. One junction end does not reproduce the germline sequence, and a read error may be involved. V and J are TRBV29-1 and TRBJ2-7; possible D gene TRBD1, 6 bases. The CDR3 is made up of 11 amino acids. Germline assignment: CDR1 SQVTM and CDR2 ANQGSEA. CDR3 protein: CSVEDRYEQYF. For the CDR3, the DNA is TGCAGCGTAGAAGACAGGTACGAGCAGTACTTC.

This clonotype came up many times. The chain uses TRBV7-9 and TRBJ2-1; 7 bases align to TRBD2. V trimming: 0 bases; J trimming: 8 bases; junction bases outside the gene matches: 10. CDR1 and CDR2 (germline): SEHNR, FQNEAQ (reference sequence). CDR3 size: 16 residues. CDR3 sequence: CASSLAPASGRDEQFF. The CDR3 nucleotides are TGTGCCAGCAGCTTAGCGCCGGCTAGCGGTCGGGATGAGCAGTTCTTC.

This clonotype was seen at least ten times. V usage is TRBV7-9 and J usage is TRBJ2-1; 7 bases agree with TRBD2. Germline V lookup: CDR1 SEHNR, CDR2 FQNEAQ (reference sequence). The J segment lost 8 bases and the V segment lost 5 bases, leaving 12 bases of the junction unmatched. The CDR3 is 15 residues long. The CDR3 bases are TGTGCCAGCAGCCCGCCACTAGCGCGCGACGATGAGCAGTTCTTC. Translating it yields CASSPPLARDDEQFF.

This clonotype has a single count. This may be a read error: a much more frequent sequence differs by one nucleotide. CDR3 sequence: CASSTTSAGLVSDTQYF. The CDR3 region has the DNA TGTGCCAGTAGTACCACCTCAGCGGGCCTAGTCTCAGATACGCAGTATTTT. This chain links TRBV19 with TRBJ2-3; D is possibly TRBD2 (6 bases). Trimming shortened V by 4 bases and J by 4 bases, and 21 bases separated the two germline ends. The CDR3 loop spans 17 amino acids. Germline loops: CDR1 LNHDA, CDR2 SQIVND (reference sequence). Together with reference TRBV19 and TRBJ2-3, the CDR3 gives the full variable domain: DGGITQSPKYLFRKEGQNVTLSCEQNLNHDAMYWYRQDPGQGLRLIYYSQIVNDFQKGDIAEGYSVSREKKESFPLTVTSAQKNPTAFYLCASSTTSAGLVSDTQYFGPGTRLTVL.

Worth noting for this clonotype: A much larger clone lies a single base off, so this may be a read error. The chain uses TRBV7-8 and TRBJ2-7, with TRBD1 identical over 8 bases. From germline, CDR1 is SGHVS and CDR2 FQNEAQ. The CDR3 runs to 14 residues. The CDR3 nucleotides are TGTGCCAGCAGCGACCAGGGGGCCGGATACGGGCAGTACTTC. It yields the protein CASSDQGAGYGQYF.

Many counts were recorded for this clonotype. The J gene is TRBJ2-7, the V gene TRBV29-1, with D perhaps matching TRBD2 (6 bases). Deletions cut 6 bases from V and 6 bases from J, with 24 bases between. Germline assignment: CDR1 SQVTM and CDR2 ANQGSEA. This CDR3 is 15 amino acids long. CDR3 residues: CSVKAEGGVLGEQYF. The CDR3 DNA reads TGCAGCGTCAAGGCGGAAGGAGGGGTATTGGGCGAGCAGTACTTC.